A selection of T cell receptor beta chains follows, all from one sample in a study of PD-1 blockade in classical Hodgkin lymphoma. Clones were read by immunoSEQ multiplex PCR, and TCRdb kept only the in-frame ones, dropping some. The sample has about 99,000 clones; 81% are singletons. The sample consisted of peripheral blood mononuclear cells (PBMCs), taken before the second cycle of nivolumab. The receptors come from a human donor with classical Hodgkin lymphoma. Each CDR3 is given with its conserved first and last residue. The order of the fields is CDR3 length, J gene, V gene, D gene, clone size, CDR3 DNA, CDR3 protein. D genes are given only for firm matches. Some rows mark clone size as missing; the rest say once, few, many or name a class of expanded clone.

CDR3 length: 14
J gene: TRBJ1-1
V gene: TRBV6-4
D gene: TRBD1
clone size: few
CDR3 DNA: TGTGCCAGCAGCGCACAGGGGTACGGCACTGAAGCTTTCTTT
CDR3 protein: CASSAQGYGTEAFF

CDR3 length: 17
J gene: TRBJ2-7
V gene: TRBV28
D gene: .
clone size: .
CDR3 DNA: TGTGCCAGCAGTCCAACCCCACTTCGGACAGAGACCTACGAGCAGTACTTC
CDR3 protein: CASSPTPLRTETYEQYF

CDR3 length: 15
J gene: TRBJ2-6
V gene: TRBV2
D gene: TRBD2
clone size: .
CDR3 DNA: TGTGCCAGCAGTACCTCGGCGAGCGGGGCCGCCGTCCTGACTTTC
CDR3 protein: CASSTSASGAAVLTF

CDR3 length: 14
J gene: TRBJ2-7
V gene: TRBV6-1
D gene: .
clone size: few
CDR3 DNA: TGTGCCAGCAGTGACCTCTTGCCGATCTACGAGCAGTACTTC
CDR3 protein: CASSDLLPIYEQYF

CDR3 length: 14
J gene: TRBJ2-7
V gene: TRBV6-1
D gene: .
clone size: .
CDR3 DNA: TGTGCCAGCAGTGACAGGGATAGCTCCTACGAGCAGTACTTC
CDR3 protein: CASSDRDSSYEQYF

CDR3 length: 11
J gene: TRBJ1-4
V gene: TRBV14
D gene: .
clone size: .
CDR3 DNA: TGTGCCAGCAGCCAAGGCGGCAGGGAGGTTTTT
CDR3 protein: CASSQGGREVF

CDR3 length: 18
J gene: TRBJ2-1
V gene: TRBV7-3
D gene: TRBD2
clone size: few
CDR3 DNA: TGTGCCAGCAGCTCCTCCAAAGGTAGCGGGAGTTTCTACAATGAGCAGTTCTTC
CDR3 protein: CASSSSKGSGSFYNEQFF

CDR3 length: 15
J gene: TRBJ2-1
V gene: TRBV5-4
D gene: TRBD2
clone size: .
CDR3 DNA: TGTGCCAGCAGCTCCAGCGGGAAAGCCCCCAATGAGCAGTTCTTC
CDR3 protein: CASSSSGKAPNEQFF

CDR3 length: 12
J gene: TRBJ2-5
V gene: TRBV27
D gene: TRBD2
clone size: .
CDR3 DNA: TGTGCCAGCGGGACTAGCGGATTACGGCAGTACTTC
CDR3 protein: CASGTSGLRQYF

CDR3 length: 15
J gene: TRBJ2-3
V gene: TRBV7-2
D gene: .
clone size: .
CDR3 DNA: TGTGCCAGCAGCTCGCCTGTAAGCATCACAGATACGCAGTATTTT
CDR3 protein: CASSSPVSITDTQYF

CDR3 length: 13
J gene: TRBJ2-2
V gene: TRBV11-2
D gene: .
clone size: .
CDR3 DNA: TGTGCCAGCAGCTTAGAGAGAGGCGGGGAGCTGTTTTTT
CDR3 protein: CASSLERGGELFF

CDR3 length: 14
J gene: TRBJ2-1
V gene: TRBV2
D gene: .
clone size: .
CDR3 DNA: TGTGCCAGCGCTGATCTGGGAGGCGTCAATGAGCAGTTCTTC
CDR3 protein: CASADLGGVNEQFF

CDR3 length: 13
J gene: TRBJ2-3
V gene: TRBV6-4
D gene: .
clone size: .
CDR3 DNA: TGTGCCAGCAGGATGGACGGCACAGATACGCAGTATTTT
CDR3 protein: CASRMDGTDTQYF

CDR3 length: 13
J gene: TRBJ2-1
V gene: TRBV14
D gene: TRBD2
clone size: .
CDR3 DNA: TGTGCCAGCAGCCTGGGACTAGCGGGAGAGCAGTTCTTC
CDR3 protein: CASSLGLAGEQFF

CDR3 length: 14
J gene: TRBJ2-1
V gene: TRBV10-1
D gene: .
clone size: .
CDR3 DNA: TGCGCCAGCAGTGAGTCGGGAGTGAAGAATGAGCAGTTCTTC
CDR3 protein: CASSESGVKNEQFF

CDR3 length: 15
J gene: TRBJ2-2
V gene: TRBV9
D gene: TRBD2
clone size: .
CDR3 DNA: TGTGCCAGCAGCGTAGTATTCGGGAGGACCGGGGAGCTGTTTTTT
CDR3 protein: CASSVVFGRTGELFF

CDR3 length: 12
J gene: TRBJ1-2
V gene: TRBV10-3
D gene: .
clone size: .
CDR3 DNA: TGTGCCATCAGTGTTTCCTCGGGAGGCTACACCTTC
CDR3 protein: CAISVSSGGYTF

CDR3 length: 15
J gene: TRBJ2-2
V gene: TRBV28
D gene: .
clone size: .
CDR3 DNA: TGTGCCAGCAGTCTGCGGACCCAGGGCACCGGGGAGCTGTTTTTT
CDR3 protein: CASSLRTQGTGELFF

CDR3 length: 18
J gene: TRBJ2-3
V gene: TRBV19
D gene: .
clone size: .
CDR3 DNA: TGTGCCAGTAGTATTGGGGGCTTGAAGGGAGGTCACCCAGATACGCAGTATTTT
CDR3 protein: CASSIGGLKGGHPDTQYF

CDR3 length: 14
J gene: TRBJ1-1
V gene: TRBV15
D gene: .
clone size: .
CDR3 DNA: TGTGCCACCAGCAGAGATAGAGGGGGTAGGGTGGCTTTCTTT
CDR3 protein: CATSRDRGGRVAFF

CDR3 length: 17
J gene: TRBJ2-3
V gene: TRBV12-5
D gene: .
clone size: .
CDR3 DNA: TGTGCTAGTGGTTCGGCGATAGAGGGGTCCTTCACAGATACGCAGTATTTT
CDR3 protein: CASGSAIEGSFTDTQYF

CDR3 length: 15
J gene: TRBJ2-1
V gene: TRBV9
D gene: .
clone size: .
CDR3 DNA: TGTGCCAGCAGCGTAGACGGGGACCCGGGCGATGAGCAGTTCTTC
CDR3 protein: CASSVDGDPGDEQFF

CDR3 length: 12
J gene: TRBJ1-5
V gene: TRBV19
D gene: .
clone size: .
CDR3 DNA: TGTGCCAGTAGTATCTCGAGTGGACCCCAGCATTTT
CDR3 protein: CASSISSGPQHF

CDR3 length: 14
J gene: TRBJ2-7
V gene: TRBV4-1
D gene: .
clone size: many
CDR3 DNA: TGCGCCAGCAGCTCAGCAGGGGGGACCGGGGAGCAGCACTTC
CDR3 protein: CASSSAGGTGEQHF

CDR3 length: 15
J gene: TRBJ2-1
V gene: TRBV9
D gene: .
clone size: .
CDR3 DNA: TGTGCCAGCAGCGTAGTTGGACTTTTATACAATGAGCAGTTCTTC
CDR3 protein: CASSVVGLLYNEQFF

CDR3 length: 14
J gene: TRBJ2-7
V gene: TRBV28
D gene: TRBD2
clone size: .
CDR3 DNA: TGTGCCAGCACTGTTCTAGCGGGCTCCTACGAGCAGTACTTC
CDR3 protein: CASTVLAGSYEQYF

CDR3 length: 15
J gene: TRBJ1-5
V gene: TRBV6-5
D gene: .
clone size: .
CDR3 DNA: TGTGCCAGCAGTTACTCGCAGGGATGGAGTCAGCCCCAGCATTTT
CDR3 protein: CASSYSQGWSQPQHF

CDR3 length: 14
J gene: TRBJ2-7
V gene: TRBV14
D gene: TRBD1
clone size: .
CDR3 DNA: TGTGCCAGCAGCCTCGGGACAGGGGCCTACGAGCAGTACTTC
CDR3 protein: CASSLGTGAYEQYF

CDR3 length: 13
J gene: TRBJ1-2
V gene: TRBV7-2
D gene: TRBD1
clone size: .
CDR3 DNA: TGTGCCAGCAGTCGCACAGGGGACTATGGCTACACCTTC
CDR3 protein: CASSRTGDYGYTF

CDR3 length: 15
J gene: TRBJ2-3
V gene: TRBV2
D gene: TRBD2
clone size: .
CDR3 DNA: TGTGCCAGGGCCAGGCGGGAGGGCGGGGCAGATACGCAGTATTTT
CDR3 protein: CARARREGGADTQYF

CDR3 length: 15
J gene: TRBJ2-1
V gene: TRBV19
D gene: .
clone size: .
CDR3 DNA: TGTGCCAGTAGTATAGAGGCCTTCCTGGGGGGTGAGCAGTTCTTC
CDR3 protein: CASSIEAFLGGEQFF

CDR3 length: 15
J gene: TRBJ1-3
V gene: TRBV5-1
D gene: .
clone size: .
CDR3 DNA: TGCGCCAGCAGCTTGGATCCTCCCTCTGGAAACACCATATATTTT
CDR3 protein: CASSLDPPSGNTIYF

CDR3 length: 16
J gene: TRBJ1-1
V gene: TRBV18
D gene: .
clone size: .
CDR3 DNA: TGTGCCAGCTCACCTAAACAGCAAGGGGGGGGCTCTGAAGCTTTCTTT
CDR3 protein: CASSPKQQGGGSEAFF

CDR3 length: 14
J gene: TRBJ2-1
V gene: TRBV19
D gene: TRBD2
clone size: .
CDR3 DNA: TGTGCCAGCCGAGGACTAGCGGGAGTCAATGAGCAGTTCTTC
CDR3 protein: CASRGLAGVNEQFF

CDR3 length: 13
J gene: TRBJ2-3
V gene: TRBV7-9
D gene: .
clone size: .
CDR3 DNA: TGTGCCAGCAGCTTAGCGGGAGCTGATACGCAGTATTTT
CDR3 protein: CASSLAGADTQYF

CDR3 length: 14
J gene: TRBJ1-5
V gene: TRBV10-3
D gene: .
clone size: .
CDR3 DNA: TGTGCCATCAGTGAGTCGGGGGCCAATCAGCCCCAGCATTTT
CDR3 protein: CAISESGANQPQHF

CDR3 length: 12
J gene: TRBJ1-1
V gene: TRBV18
D gene: .
clone size: .
CDR3 DNA: TGTGCCAGCTCACCACGAGAAAGAGAAGCTTTCTTT
CDR3 protein: CASSPREREAFF

CDR3 length: 14
J gene: TRBJ1-4
V gene: TRBV27
D gene: .
clone size: .
CDR3 DNA: TGTGCCAGTTCCCGGGGTACAACTAATGAAAAACTGTTTTTT
CDR3 protein: CASSRGTTNEKLFF

CDR3 length: 16
J gene: TRBJ2-2
V gene: TRBV5-6
D gene: TRBD2
clone size: .
CDR3 DNA: TGTGCCAGCAGCTCCGGGGGACTAAGAGACACCGGGGAGCTGTTTTTT
CDR3 protein: CASSSGGLRDTGELFF

CDR3 length: 14
J gene: TRBJ2-3
V gene: TRBV6-1
D gene: TRBD2
clone size: .
CDR3 DNA: TGTGCCAGCAGAGAGCGGGGGAGCACAGATACGCAGTATTTT
CDR3 protein: CASRERGSTDTQYF

CDR3 length: 18
J gene: TRBJ2-3
V gene: TRBV4-2
D gene: TRBD2
clone size: few
CDR3 DNA: TGTGCCAGCAGCCAAGTGGGACTAGCGGGAGGGAGCACAGATACGCAGTATTTT
CDR3 protein: CASSQVGLAGGSTDTQYF

CDR3 length: 14
J gene: TRBJ2-5
V gene: TRBV7-9
D gene: TRBD1
clone size: .
CDR3 DNA: TGTGCCAGCAGCCTATGGGACAGGGAAGAGACCCAGTACTTC
CDR3 protein: CASSLWDREETQYF

CDR3 length: 14
J gene: TRBJ2-2
V gene: TRBV5-1
D gene: .
clone size: .
CDR3 DNA: TGCGCCCAGCGGGCAGGGCTCGGCACCGGGGAGCTGTTTTTT
CDR3 protein: CAQRAGLGTGELFF

CDR3 length: 11
J gene: TRBJ2-7
V gene: TRBV20-1
D gene: TRBD1
clone size: .
CDR3 DNA: TGCAGTGCTAGGACAGGGGGAAAGCAGTACTTC
CDR3 protein: CSARTGGKQYF

CDR3 length: 16
J gene: TRBJ2-7
V gene: TRBV27
D gene: TRBD2
clone size: .
CDR3 DNA: TGTGCCAGCAGTCCCCTGGGAAAGCGGGAGAGCCACGAGCAGTACTTC
CDR3 protein: CASSPLGKRESHEQYF

CDR3 length: 14
J gene: TRBJ2-7
V gene: TRBV10-3
D gene: .
clone size: .
CDR3 DNA: TGTGCCATCAGGGTAAACGCAGGAGGCTACGAGCAGTACTTC
CDR3 protein: CAIRVNAGGYEQYF

CDR3 length: 15
J gene: TRBJ2-2
V gene: TRBV10-3
D gene: .
clone size: once
CDR3 DNA: TGTGCCATCAGTGTAGGGCCGGACAACACCGGGGAGCTGTTTTTT
CDR3 protein: CAISVGPDNTGELFF

CDR3 length: 17
J gene: TRBJ1-3
V gene: TRBV15
D gene: .
clone size: .
CDR3 DNA: TGTGCCACCAGCAGAGATCCGAGCGGCCTCTCTGGAAACACCATATATTTT
CDR3 protein: CATSRDPSGLSGNTIYF

CDR3 length: 13
J gene: TRBJ1-4
V gene: TRBV5-4
D gene: .
clone size: few
CDR3 DNA: TGTGCCAGCAGCTTGGGCGGGGATGAAAAACTGTTTTTT
CDR3 protein: CASSLGGDEKLFF

CDR3 length: 15
J gene: TRBJ2-5
V gene: TRBV5-1
D gene: TRBD2
clone size: .
CDR3 DNA: TGCGCCAGCTCCCCCGGGGAGGGGTTGGGAGAGACCCAGTACTTC
CDR3 protein: CASSPGEGLGETQYF

CDR3 length: 14
J gene: TRBJ2-3
V gene: TRBV30
D gene: .
clone size: .
CDR3 DNA: TGTGCCTGGAGTGCTGGGACCTTTACAGATACGCAGTATTTT
CDR3 protein: CAWSAGTFTDTQYF

CDR3 length: 18
J gene: TRBJ2-3
V gene: TRBV4-3
D gene: TRBD2
clone size: .
CDR3 DNA: TGCGCCAGCAGCCAGGGAATCGGGGCGGGAGGCCCTACCTATACGCAGTATTTT
CDR3 protein: CASSQGIGAGGPTYTQYF

CDR3 length: 13
J gene: TRBJ2-5
V gene: TRBV7-8
D gene: .
clone size: .
CDR3 DNA: TGTGCCAGCAACCAATGGACAGTAGAGACCCAGTACTTC
CDR3 protein: CASNQWTVETQYF

CDR3 length: 11
J gene: TRBJ1-2
V gene: TRBV2
D gene: .
clone size: once
CDR3 DNA: TGTGCCACCCCAGGCCCCTATGGCTACACCTTC
CDR3 protein: CATPGPYGYTF

CDR3 length: 16
J gene: TRBJ1-5
V gene: TRBV19
D gene: .
clone size: few
CDR3 DNA: TGTGCCAGTAGTATGTTGGTAGGGAATAGCAATCAGCCCCAGCATTTT
CDR3 protein: CASSMLVGNSNQPQHF

CDR3 length: 16
J gene: TRBJ1-1
V gene: TRBV27
D gene: TRBD1
clone size: .
CDR3 DNA: TGTGCCAGCAGTGCTCTGACAGGGGGCGGTTACACTGAAGCTTTCTTT
CDR3 protein: CASSALTGGGYTEAFF

CDR3 length: 14
J gene: TRBJ2-5
V gene: TRBV6-6
D gene: .
clone size: .
CDR3 DNA: TGTGCCAGCAGTTACAGTCAGGTGCAAGAGACCCAGTACTTC
CDR3 protein: CASSYSQVQETQYF

CDR3 length: 13
J gene: TRBJ1-1
V gene: TRBV6-5
D gene: .
clone size: .
CDR3 DNA: TGTGCCAGCCTAGTCGGGGTAAACACTGAAGCTTTCTTT
CDR3 protein: CASLVGVNTEAFF

CDR3 length: 13
J gene: TRBJ1-2
V gene: TRBV19
D gene: TRBD1
clone size: few
CDR3 DNA: TGTGCCAGTAGTATTGGGACAGACTATGGCTACACCTTC
CDR3 protein: CASSIGTDYGYTF